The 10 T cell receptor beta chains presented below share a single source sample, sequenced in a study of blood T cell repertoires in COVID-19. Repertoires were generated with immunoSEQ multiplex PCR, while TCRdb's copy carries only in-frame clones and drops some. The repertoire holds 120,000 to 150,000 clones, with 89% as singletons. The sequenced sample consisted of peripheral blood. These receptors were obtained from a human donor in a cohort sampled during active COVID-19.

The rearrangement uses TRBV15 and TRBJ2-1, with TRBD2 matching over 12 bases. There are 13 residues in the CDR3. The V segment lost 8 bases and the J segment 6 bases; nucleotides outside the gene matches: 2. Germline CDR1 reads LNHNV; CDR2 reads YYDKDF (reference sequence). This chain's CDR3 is CATQGLAGNEQFF. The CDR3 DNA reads TGTGCCACCCAGGGACTAGCGGGCAATGAGCAGTTCTTC.

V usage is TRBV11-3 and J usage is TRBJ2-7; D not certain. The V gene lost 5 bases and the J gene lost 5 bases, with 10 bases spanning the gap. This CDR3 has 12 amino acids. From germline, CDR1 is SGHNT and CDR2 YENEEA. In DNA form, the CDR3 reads TGTGCCAGCAGCCGGGTCCCCCACGAGCAGTACTTC. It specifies CASSRVPHEQYF.

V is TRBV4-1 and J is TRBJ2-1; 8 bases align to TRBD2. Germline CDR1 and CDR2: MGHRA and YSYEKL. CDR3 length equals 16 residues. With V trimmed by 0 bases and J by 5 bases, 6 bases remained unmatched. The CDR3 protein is CASSQEPGTRDNEQFF. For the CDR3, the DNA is TGCGCCAGCAGCCAAGAGCCCGGGACTAGAGACAATGAGCAGTTCTTC.

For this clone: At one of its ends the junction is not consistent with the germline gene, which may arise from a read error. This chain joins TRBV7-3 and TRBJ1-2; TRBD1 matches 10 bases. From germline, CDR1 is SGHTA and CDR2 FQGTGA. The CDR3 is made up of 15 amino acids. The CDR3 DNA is TGTGCCAGCAACTTAAGACCAGGGACAGGGGCAAGCTACACCTTC. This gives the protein CASNLRPGTGASYTF.

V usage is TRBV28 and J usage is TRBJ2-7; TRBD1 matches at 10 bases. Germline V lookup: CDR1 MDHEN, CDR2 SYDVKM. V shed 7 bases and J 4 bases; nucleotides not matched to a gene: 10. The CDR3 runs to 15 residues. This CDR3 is CASTLPGQGSYEQYF. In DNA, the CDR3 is TGTGCCAGCACCCTACCGGGACAGGGGTCTTACGAGCAGTACTTC. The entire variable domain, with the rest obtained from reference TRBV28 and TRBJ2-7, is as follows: DVKVTQSSRYLVKRTGEKVFLECVQDMDHENMFWYRQDPGLGLRLIYFSYDVKMKEKGDIPEGYSVSREKKERFSLILESASTNQTSMYLCASTLPGQGSYEQYFGPGTRLTVT.

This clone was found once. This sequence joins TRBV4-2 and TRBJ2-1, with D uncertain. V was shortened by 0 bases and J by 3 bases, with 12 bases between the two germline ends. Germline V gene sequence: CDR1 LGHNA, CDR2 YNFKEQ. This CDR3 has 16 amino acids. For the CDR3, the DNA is TGTGCCAGCAGCCAAGAAGCACTTCACGGCTACAATGAGCAGTTCTTC. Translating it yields CASSQEALHGYNEQFF.

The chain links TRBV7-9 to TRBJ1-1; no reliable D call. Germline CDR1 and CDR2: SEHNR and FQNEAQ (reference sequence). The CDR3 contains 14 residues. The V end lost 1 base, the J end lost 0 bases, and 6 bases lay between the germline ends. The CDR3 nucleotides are TGTGCCAGCAGCTTAGTCAGGATGAACACTGAAGCTTTCTTT. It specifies CASSLVRMNTEAFF.

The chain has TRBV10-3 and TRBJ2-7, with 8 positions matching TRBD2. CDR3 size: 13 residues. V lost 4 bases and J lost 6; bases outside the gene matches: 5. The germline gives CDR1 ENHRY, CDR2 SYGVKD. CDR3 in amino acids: CAISGTRGAEQYF. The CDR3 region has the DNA TGTGCCATCAGTGGAACGCGGGGGGCCGAGCAGTACTTC.

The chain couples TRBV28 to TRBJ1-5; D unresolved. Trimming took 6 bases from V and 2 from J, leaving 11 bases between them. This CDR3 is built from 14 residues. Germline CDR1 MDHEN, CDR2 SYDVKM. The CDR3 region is CASSPSGGNQPQHF. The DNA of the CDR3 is TGTGCCAGCAGCCCTTCCGGTGGCAATCAGCCCCAGCATTTT.

The CDR3 region has the DNA TGCGCCAGCAGCCACGGGACAGGGACCGGGGAGCTGTTTTTT. This gives the protein CASSHGTGTGELFF. This sequence joins TRBV4-3 and TRBJ2-2, with TRBD1 matching over 9 bases. Germline values: CDR1 LGHNA, CDR2 YSLEER. The CDR3 is 14 residues long. The junction had 1 base not matched to a gene; V was cut back by 3 bases and J by 5 bases.